This TCR beta chain was recovered during a study of T cells in Graves' hyperthyroidism and ophthalmopathy. The germline V gene has CDR1 SGHVS and CDR2 FQNEAQ. V was clipped by 5 bases and J by 7 bases, with 15 bases between them. The CDR3 spans 13 residues. Uncontrolled infections, other autoimmune diseases, pregnancy or lactation led to exclusion of patients. Clinical symptoms, serum thyroxine, TRAb, thyroid ultrasound and orbital computed tomography informed diagnoses. This clonotype was found many times. Its target is not known. Amplification targeted TCR beta CDR3 regions from RNA transcripts. HTBI primers were the set used in a first-round RT-PCR of the TCR CDR3. TCRdb fed the multiplex PCR reads into MiXCR, producing one record per CDR3 protein. The sample holds roughly 200,000 distinct CDR3 sequences, about a sixth seen once. Study-level points and caveats: Peripheral blood also featured most of the thyroid clonotypes expanded above 0.001.

The sequence derives from a woman in her forties or fifties with Graves' hyperthyroidism. Sequenced material: blood. The V and J genes are TRBV7-8 and TRBJ2-7; no firm D call. CDR3 coding DNA: TGTGCCAGCAGCCCCATTGGTTTAAGGGAGCAGTACTTC. Amino acid sequence: CASSPIGLREQYF.